Following are 18 T cell receptor beta chains from one sample sequenced in a study of CD8 T cells in Susac syndrome. Reverse transcription used about 0.45 to 1 ug RNA and random hexamers. TCRdb independently ran MiXCR on the immunoSEQ multiplex PCR reads; one entry per CDR3 protein. This sample carries about 250,000 distinct CDR3 sequences, just over 90% of them seen once, and the ten largest clones take 0.065% to 0.075%. Sequencing input: CD4+ T cells from PBMCs. All receptors come from a human donor with multiple sclerosis.

This rearrangement joins TRBV5-1 to TRBJ2-3, with D tentatively TRBD1 or TRBD2 (5 bases each). The CDR3 is made up of 13 amino acids. The germline gives CDR1 SGHRS, CDR2 YFSETQ. The V and J ends lost 5 bases and 5 bases respectively, with 12 bases between them. The CDR3 spells CASRRQRKDTQYF. CDR3 nucleotide sequence: TGCGCCAGCAGAAGACAGCGGAAAGATACGCAGTATTTT.

Here the CDR3 reads CTSPPPRETQYF. CDR3 DNA sequence: TGCACCAGCCCACCTCCTCGGGAGACCCAGTACTTC. The chain joins TRBV1 to TRBJ2-5; the DNA was not used to check the table's D call, TRBD2. TRBV1 is labeled a pseudogene. This CDR3 contains 12 residues.

The V gene is TRBV24-1, the J gene TRBJ2-1, with a tentative D call TRBD2 (6 bases). Trimming took off 6 bases at V and 3 bases at J, with 20 bases between the two ends. Germline V gives CDR1 KGHDR, CDR2 SFDVKD. The CDR3 contains 17 residues. The CDR3 nucleotides read TGTGCCACCAGTTACAGCTTTAGCGGCTTAGACTACAATGAGCAGTTCTTC. Translating it yields CATSYSFSGLDYNEQFF.

This chain links TRBV16 with TRBJ1-5; no clear D gene. From germline, CDR1 is KGHSY and CDR2 FQNENV. The CDR3 is 13 residues long. Trimming removed 3 bases at V and 4 bases at J, with 7 bases between. CDR3 amino acids: CASSQTRNQPQHF. The CDR3 bases are TGTGCCAGCAGCCAGACACGGAATCAGCCCCAGCATTTT.

The chain couples TRBV6-5 to TRBJ2-3, with D possibly matching TRBD1 (6 bases). The germline V and J ends were trimmed by 4 bases and 1 base, with 15 bases remaining between them. Germline V gene sequence: CDR1 MNHEY, CDR2 SVGAGI. CDR3 size: 16 residues. In nucleotides, the CDR3 is TGTGCCAGCAGTTCCCCCAGGGGCTTTGGCACAGATACGCAGTATTTT. Translated: CASSSPRGFGTDTQYF.

This chain connects TRBV2 to TRBJ2-2; the match to TRBD1 covers 12 bases. Germline trimming cut 8 bases from V and 4 bases from J; bases unmatched to any gene: 11. CDR3 size: 17 residues. CDR1 is SNHLY, CDR2 FYNNEI, per germline. CDR3 DNA sequence: TGTGCCAGCCTTAGGGACAGGGGGCGCGTGGGCACCGGGGAGCTGTTTTTT. Translating gives CASLRDRGRVGTGELFF.

The rearrangement links TRBV6-1 to TRBJ2-5; perhaps TRBD1 as D (6 bases). V was cut by 5 bases and J by 5 bases, with 18 bases left in between. Germline CDR1 MNHNS, CDR2 SASEGT. The CDR3 has 15 residues. The CDR3 coding sequence is TGTGCCAGCAGTCCGATCATAGACAGGAGCGAGACCCAGTACTTC. Translating gives CASSPIIDRSETQYF.

DNA for the CDR3: TGCAGTGCTAGAGATCTCGAGCTCCAGTTCTTC. Encoded protein: CSARDLELQFF. The chain links TRBV20-1 to TRBJ2-1, with D uncertain. Germline loops: CDR1 DFQATT, CDR2 SNEGSKA (reference sequence). This CDR3 is 11 amino acids long. Trimming left V 0 bases short and J 13 bases short, with 10 bases between.

The chain recombines TRBV10-3 with TRBJ2-7, with 8 positions matching TRBD1. The V and J ends lost 4 bases and 3 bases, in that order; junction bases with no gene match: 5. The CDR3 has 14 residues. The germline gives CDR1 ENHRY, CDR2 SYGVKD. In DNA, the CDR3 is TGTGCCATCAGTGGGGGGACAGGCGGCTACGAGCAGTACTTC. This gives the protein CAISGGTGGYEQYF.

The chain couples TRBV7-2 to TRBJ1-5; D ambiguous. Germline loops: CDR1 SGHTA, CDR2 FQGNSA. This CDR3 region has 13 residues. The ends were cut back, 5 bases at V and 8 bases at J, with 13 bases in the middle. The CDR3 DNA reads TGTGCCAGCAGCAGCCTCCGAAGGGAGCCCCAGCATTTT. Translated, it gives CASSSLRREPQHF.

The chain joins TRBV29-1 to TRBJ1-4; a possible D gene is TRBD1 (6 bases). V lost 7 bases to trimming and J lost 7 bases, with 16 bases between them. This CDR3 has 13 amino acids. The germline CDR1 and CDR2 sequences are SQVTM and ANQGSEA. This chain's CDR3 is CSGIQGGSEKLFF. DNA of the CDR3: TGCAGCGGCATACAGGGAGGGAGTGAAAAACTGTTTTTT.

This sequence joins TRBV20-1 and TRBJ1-2, with D possibly TRBD1 on 5 matching bases. Germline V gene lookup returns CDR1 DFQATT and CDR2 SNEGSKA (reference sequence). The V end lost 0 bases, the J end lost 7 bases, and 15 bases lay between the germline ends. The CDR3 extends over 14 amino acids. As DNA, the CDR3 is TGCAGTGCTAGAGAATTGTGGGGCGCGGGTGGCTACACCTTC. Translation: CSARELWGAGGYTF.

The chain links TRBV2 to TRBJ2-4, with 9 bases matching TRBD2. Trimming at V came to 8 bases and at J to 1 base, leaving 6 bases not matched to a gene. Germline lookup yields CDR1 SNHLY and CDR2 FYNNEI. The length of the CDR3 is 15 residues. The CDR3 sequence: CASAGTSFAKNIQYF. CDR3 bases: TGTGCCAGCGCCGGGACTAGCTTTGCCAAAAACATTCAGTACTTC. Supplemented by reference TRBV2 and TRBJ2-4, the full variable domain reads EPEVTQTPSHQVTQMGQEVILRCVPISNHLYFYWYRQILGQKVEFLVSFYNNEISEKSEIFDDQFSVERPDGSNFTLKIRSTKLEDSAMYFCASAGTSFAKNIQYFGAGTRLSVL.

This sequence joins TRBV27 and TRBJ1-4, with D tentatively TRBD1 (5 bases). From germline, CDR1 is MNHEY and CDR2 SMNVEV (reference sequence). V lost 5 bases and J 5 bases, leaving 15 bases between the germline ends. CDR3 length: 15 amino acids. DNA for the CDR3: TGTGCCAGCAGTCGGCAGGGCGCCCTAAATGAAAAACTGTTTTTT. Its protein product is CASSRQGALNEKLFF. Full variable domain (missing parts from reference TRBV27 and TRBJ1-4): EAQVTQNPRYLITVTGKKLTVTCSQNMNHEYMSWYRQDPGLGLRQIYYSMNVEVTDKGDVPEGYKVSRKEKRNFPLILESPSPNQTSLYFCASSRQGALNEKLFFGSGTQLSVL.

This chain links TRBV3-1 with TRBJ2-7; the match to TRBD1 covers 9 bases. This CDR3 is 12 amino acids long. The germline V gene encodes CDR1 LGHDT and CDR2 YNNKEL (reference sequence). V was clipped by 4 bases and J by 9 bases; unmatched bases: 4. The CDR3 sequence: CASSRGQGGQYF. CDR3 coding DNA: TGTGCCAGCAGCCGGGGACAGGGTGGGCAGTACTTC.

The genes are TRBV24-1 and TRBJ1-5; weak D call: TRBD1 (5 bases). Deletions cut 5 bases from V and 6 bases from J, with 10 bases between. The CDR3 is made up of 13 amino acids. The germline gives CDR1 KGHDR, CDR2 SFDVKD. CDR3 coding DNA: TGTGCCACCAGTGGGGGCAGGTTTCAGCCCCAGCATTTT. Protein sequence: CATSGGRFQPQHF.

The V call is TRBV5-1, the J call TRBJ1-6; D possibly corresponds to TRBD1 (5 bases). The V end lost 6 bases, the J end lost 7 bases, and 17 bases lay between the germline ends. The germline V gene has CDR1 SGHRS and CDR2 YFSETQ. The CDR3 covers 15 residues. The CDR3 region has the DNA TGCGCCAGCAAACCCCTGGGACGGGAAAATTCACCCCTCCACTTT. Encoded protein: CASKPLGRENSPLHF.

The chain is built from TRBV20-1 and TRBJ1-6; 9 bases fit TRBD1. The V and J ends lost 6 bases and 11 bases, in that order; junction bases with no gene match: 5. Germline V gene lookup returns CDR1 DFQATT and CDR2 SNEGSKA (reference sequence). CDR3 length: 12 residues. The CDR3 loop reads CSASGQGTPLHF. The CDR3 DNA reads TGCAGTGCATCGGGACAGGGCACACCCCTCCACTTT.